These 28 T cell receptor beta chains came from one sample sequenced in a study of blood T cell repertoires in COVID-19. Only in-frame clones appear in the TCRdb table, and some are missing; sequencing was by immunoSEQ multiplex PCR. The profile shows about 160,000 clones, roughly 85% of them singletons. Sequencing was carried out using peripheral blood. These receptors were obtained from a human donor with acute or convalescent COVID-19. The donor label of this sample is uncertain.

The chain carries TRBV24-1 and TRBJ2-6; unclear D gene. The CDR3 has 14 residues. Germline V gene data show CDR1 as KGHDR and CDR2 as SFDVKD. Trimming pared 7 bases from V and 0 bases from J, leaving 6 bases between. CDR3: CATSPTSGANVLTF. Here the CDR3 DNA reads TGTGCCACCAGCCCTACCTCTGGGGCCAACGTCCTGACTTTC.

The rearrangement joins TRBV24-1 to TRBJ1-6, with TRBD1 matching 7 bases. This CDR3 comprises 13 residues. Losses at the gene ends were 9 bases for V and 6 bases for J; bases not matched to a gene: 4. CDR1 is KGHDR and CDR2 is SFDVKD in the germline V gene. CDR3 amino acids: CATSDRANSPLHF. CDR3 DNA sequence: TGTGCCACCTCAGACAGGGCTAATTCACCCCTCCACTTT.

The V and J genes are TRBV7-3 and TRBJ2-1; 8 bases fit TRBD1. With 5 bases clipped from V and 1 base from J, the junction kept 4 bases outside the gene matches. Looked up from germline, CDR1 is SGHTA and CDR2 is FQGTGA. The CDR3 runs to 15 residues. CDR3 sequence: CASSHDRGSYNEQFF. CDR3 DNA sequence: TGTGCCAGCAGCCACGACAGGGGATCCTACAATGAGCAGTTCTTC. The variable domain in full, completed from reference TRBV7-3 and TRBJ2-1, reads GAGVSQTPSNKVTEKGKYVELRCDPISGHTALYWYRQSLGQGPEFLIYFQGTGAADDSGLPNDRFFAVRPEGSVSTLKIQRTERGDSAVYLCASSHDRGSYNEQFFGPGTRLTVL.

In regard to this clone: A read error may account for a junction end that differs from germline. The chain is built from TRBV18 and TRBJ1-4, with TRBD1 matching over 10 bases. This CDR3 comprises 15 residues. Germline values: CDR1 KGHSH, CDR2 LQKENI. CDR3 protein: CASSPPGQGNGKLFF. CDR3 coding DNA: TGTGCCAGCTCACCCCCGGGACAGGGGAATGGAAAACTGTTTTTT. The full variable domain, completed using reference TRBV18 and TRBJ1-4, is NAGVMQNPRHLVRRRGQEARLRCSPMKGHSHVYWYRQLPEEGLKFMVYLQKENIIDESGMPKERFSAEFPKEGPSILRIQQVVRGDSAAYFCASSPPGQGNGKLFFGSGTQLSVL.

The J gene is TRBJ1-4, the V gene TRBV19; D perhaps matches TRBD1 (5 bases). The CDR3 totals 15 residues. Germline CDR1 is LNHDA and CDR2 is SQIVND (reference sequence). V was cut by 9 bases and J by 3 bases, with 17 bases left in between. This CDR3 is CASRDSPRPNEKLFF. Written as DNA, the CDR3 is TGTGCCAGCAGGGACTCTCCGCGCCCTAATGAAAAACTGTTTTTT.

The V and J genes are TRBV4-1 and TRBJ1-2, with TRBD1 identical over 10 bases. The germline CDR1 and CDR2 sequences are MGHRA and YSYEKL. Trimming took 5 bases from V and 1 from J; bases not matched to a gene: 4. This CDR3 is built from 15 residues. CDR3 loop: CASSARDRGNYGYTF. For the CDR3, the DNA is TGCGCCAGCAGCGCCCGGGACAGGGGTAACTATGGCTACACCTTC.

This sequence joins TRBV6-6 and TRBJ1-2, with D hard to call. V lost 0 bases and J 5 bases, leaving 13 bases between the germline ends. This CDR3 comprises 15 residues. Germline CDR1 is MNHNY and CDR2 is SVGAGI (reference sequence). CDR3 region: CASSYSHEGSYGYTF. DNA of the CDR3: TGTGCCAGCAGTTACTCGCACGAGGGTTCGTATGGCTACACCTTC.

CDR3 sequence (DNA): TGTGCCAGCAGCCACAGATCCGCTAACTATGGCTACACCTTC. Its translation: CASSHRSANYGYTF. The V gene is TRBV4-2, the J gene TRBJ1-2; D is unresolved. Germline V gives CDR1 LGHNA, CDR2 YNFKEQ. Trimming took off 3 bases at V and 0 bases at J, with 8 bases between the two ends. CDR3 length equals 14 residues.

The chain has TRBV27 and TRBJ1-6; 7 bases fit TRBD1. The junction had 5 bases not matched to a gene; V was cut back by 3 bases and J by 9 bases. Germline CDR1 reads MNHEY; CDR2 reads SMNVEV (reference sequence). CDR3 length equals 14 residues. The CDR3 spells CASSFRDSGSPLHF. The CDR3 bases are TGTGCCAGCAGTTTCCGGGACAGCGGTTCACCCCTCCACTTT.

This clone was seen only a few times. Here the CDR3 reads CASSQSTEAFF. In DNA form, the CDR3 reads TGTGCCAGCAGCCAATCAACTGAAGCTTTCTTT. The chain combines TRBV3-1 (or the pseudogene TRBV3-2) with TRBJ1-1; D is uncertain. The CDR3 sequence is 11 residues long. Germline V CDR1 and CDR2: LGHDT, YNNKEL (reference sequence). V was clipped by 2 bases and J by 5 bases, with 3 bases between them.

The rearrangement joins TRBV5-6 to TRBJ2-3; no definite D call. The germline V gene encodes CDR1 SGHDT and CDR2 YYEEEE. The CDR3 runs 14 residues. V lost 6 bases and J 2 bases, leaving 13 bases between the germline ends. CDR3 amino acids: CASKTQAHTDTQYF. The CDR3 DNA reads as TGTGCCAGCAAAACCCAGGCACACACAGATACGCAGTATTTT.

The chain joins TRBV30 to TRBJ1-1; 8 bases fit TRBD1. Per germline, CDR1 GTSNPN and CDR2 SVGIG (reference sequence). This CDR3 has 12 amino acids. Trimming removed 5 bases from V and 5 bases from J; junction bases left unmatched: 4. CDR3 nucleotide sequence: TGTGCCTGGGGACAGGGAGGTACTGAAGCTTTCTTT. Its translation is CAWGQGGTEAFF. The full variable domain, with the rest looked up from reference TRBV30 and TRBJ1-1, is SQTIHQWPATLVQPVGSPLSLECTVEGTSNPNLYWYRQAAGRGLQLLFYSVGIGQISSEVPQNLSASRPQDRQFILSSKKLLLSDSGFYLCAWGQGGTEAFFGQGTRLTVV.

This chain links TRBV5-6 with TRBJ2-3, with 14 bases aligning to TRBD2. With 4 bases clipped from V and 5 bases from J, the junction kept 6 bases outside the gene matches. This CDR3 region has 16 residues. Looked up from germline, CDR1 is SGHDT and CDR2 is YYEEEE. This CDR3 is CASSLRLAGGQDTQYF. The CDR3 DNA sequence: TGTGCCAGCAGCCTACGACTAGCGGGGGGGCAAGATACGCAGTATTTT.

V usage is TRBV4-1 and J usage is TRBJ2-3; 9 bases line up with TRBD2. Germline values: CDR1 MGHRA, CDR2 YSYEKL. The V and J ends lost 1 base and 2 bases, in that order; junction bases with no gene match: 4. The CDR3 runs 16 residues. The CDR3: CASSQVLAGNTDTQYF. DNA of the CDR3: TGCGCCAGCAGCCAAGTGCTAGCGGGAAACACAGATACGCAGTATTTT.

The chain is built from TRBV30 and TRBJ2-5; TRBD2 might be the D (5 bases). V was clipped by 2 bases and J by 4 bases, with 14 bases between them. The CDR3 length is 14 residues. Germline CDR1 reads GTSNPN; CDR2 reads SVGIG (reference sequence). Written as DNA, the CDR3 is TGTGCCTGGAGTAGAGGGTTCGGTGGAGAGACCCAGTACTTC. As protein: CAWSRGFGGETQYF.

The chain links TRBV7-2 to TRBJ2-7; 11 bases match TRBD1. Losses at the gene ends were 5 bases for V and 6 bases for J; bases not matched to a gene: 6. Per germline, CDR1 SGHTA and CDR2 FQGNSA. The CDR3 has 14 residues. The CDR3 here is CASSPRTGGGEQYF. DNA of the CDR3: TGTGCCAGCAGCCCGCGGACAGGGGGCGGCGAGCAGTACTTC.

CDR3 region: CASSASGTGGDEKLFF. The CDR3 nucleotides read TGCGCCAGCAGTGCCTCTGGAACGGGCGGGGATGAAAAACTGTTTTTT. The V gene is TRBV10-2, the J gene TRBJ1-4, with D uncertain. The CDR3 runs to 16 residues. Looked up from germline, CDR1 is WSHSY and CDR2 is SAAADI. V lost 4 bases to trimming and J lost 6 bases, with 18 bases between them.

The rearrangement joins TRBV25-1 to TRBJ1-4; 7 bases fit TRBD1. J lost 3 bases, V lost 2 bases, and 3 bases had no gene match. The CDR3 totals 15 residues. Germline CDR1 MGHDK, CDR2 SYGVNS. This CDR3 is CASSEPGGSNEKLFF. CDR3 sequence (DNA): TGTGCCAGCAGTGAACCAGGGGGGTCTAATGAAAAACTGTTTTTT.

The chain couples TRBV4-3 to TRBJ2-3; D is perhaps TRBD1 (6 bases). The CDR3 has 16 residues. Trimming took 3 bases from V and 7 from J, leaving 20 bases between them. Germline lookup yields CDR1 LGHNA and CDR2 YSLEER. The CDR3 region is CASSQSTGTTQNTQYF. The CDR3 DNA sequence: TGCGCCAGCAGCCAGTCCACCGGGACAACTCAGAATACGCAGTATTTT.

The V call is TRBV18, the J call TRBJ1-2; the match to TRBD1 covers 10 bases. The CDR3 extends over 16 amino acids. The V segment lost 3 bases and the J segment 4 bases; nucleotides outside the gene matches: 8. CDR1 is KGHSH, CDR2 LQKENI, per germline. CDR3 sequence (DNA): TGTGCCAGCTCACCCTTTACGGGACAGGGGACCTATGGCTACACCTTC. This encodes CASSPFTGQGTYGYTF.

This clone showed up just a few times. The V gene is TRBV6-2 or TRBV6-3, the J gene TRBJ2-6; the match to TRBD1 covers 10 bases. With V trimmed by 4 bases and J by 1 base, 4 bases remained unmatched. Germline loops: CDR1 MNHEY, CDR2 SVGEGT. The CDR3 sequence is 17 residues long. Written as DNA, the CDR3 is TGTGCCAGCAGTTGGGGACAGGGGAGGTCTGGGGCCAACGTCCTGACTTTC. It is translated as CASSWGQGRSGANVLTF.

The genes are TRBV6-5 and TRBJ1-1; D is perhaps TRBD1 (5 bases). Germline CDR1 MNHEY, CDR2 SVGAGI. The CDR3 totals 13 residues. V gave up 2 bases and J gave up 8 bases, with 12 bases separating them. This CDR3 reads CASSYRGLGEAFF. Here the CDR3 DNA reads TGTGCCAGCAGTTACAGGGGACTAGGGGAAGCTTTCTTT.

The rearrangement uses TRBV7-2 and TRBJ2-1; 8 nucleotides match TRBD2. The CDR3 is 16 amino acids. The V and J ends lost 5 bases and 5 bases, in that order; junction bases with no gene match: 11. Germline CDR1 reads SGHTA; CDR2 reads FQGNSA. In DNA form, the CDR3 reads TGTGCCAGCAGCCGCTACGGGACTAGTAACCACAATGAGCAGTTCTTC. This codes for CASSRYGTSNHNEQFF. The full variable domain, completed using reference TRBV7-2 and TRBJ2-1, is GAGVSQSPSNKVTEKGKDVELRCDPISGHTALYWYRQSLGQGLEFLIYFQGNSAPDKSGLPSDRFSAERTGGSVSTLTIQRTQQEDSAVYLCASSRYGTSNHNEQFFGPGTRLTVL.

The rearrangement joins TRBV4-2 to TRBJ1-6; D might be TRBD1 (5 bases). V gave up 0 bases and J gave up 10 bases, with 10 bases separating them. Per the germline V gene, CDR1 is LGHNA and CDR2 is YNFKEQ. The CDR3 runs 14 residues. The CDR3 DNA reads as TGTGCCAGCAGCCAAGAGCGTCAGGGATCACCCCTCCACTTT. Translation: CASSQERQGSPLHF.

CDR3 nucleotide sequence: TGTGCTAGTGGTTTGTTTCGCCCGATAGCGGGGGAGCTGTTTTTT. Translating gives CASGLFRPIAGELFF. The chain carries TRBV12-5 and TRBJ2-2; D perhaps matches TRBD2 (5 bases). V lost 2 bases to trimming and J lost 8 bases, with 15 bases between them. Germline V gene lookup returns CDR1 LGHNT and CDR2 FRNRAP. This CDR3 has 15 residues.

The chain recombines TRBV19 with TRBJ1-1, with D unclear. The V and J ends lost 1 base and 0 bases respectively, with 9 bases between them. CDR3 size: 15 residues. From germline, CDR1 is LNHDA and CDR2 SQIVND (reference sequence). As DNA, the CDR3 is TGTGCCAGTAGTATAGGTTCAGGTATGAACACTGAAGCTTTCTTT. Translated: CASSIGSGMNTEAFF.

The V gene is TRBV5-4, the J gene TRBJ2-6, with a weak D call TRBD1 (6 bases). CDR1 and CDR2 (germline): SGHNT, YYREEE (reference sequence). The ends were cut back, 4 bases at V and 1 base at J, with 9 bases in the middle. The CDR3 has 15 amino acids. The CDR3: CASSRTASGANVLTF. For the CDR3, the DNA is TGTGCCAGCAGCCGGACAGCGTCTGGGGCCAACGTCCTGACTTTC.

V gene TRBV7-3 combines with J gene TRBJ2-3; 11 bases map to TRBD1. V shed 5 bases, J shed 6 bases, and the junction held 4 bases outside the gene matches. In germline, CDR1 is SGHTA, CDR2 FQGTGA. The length of the CDR3 is 14 residues. The CDR3 nucleotides read TGTGCCAGCAGCGGACAGGGGGCTTGGGATACGCAGTATTTT. Its translation is CASSGQGAWDTQYF.